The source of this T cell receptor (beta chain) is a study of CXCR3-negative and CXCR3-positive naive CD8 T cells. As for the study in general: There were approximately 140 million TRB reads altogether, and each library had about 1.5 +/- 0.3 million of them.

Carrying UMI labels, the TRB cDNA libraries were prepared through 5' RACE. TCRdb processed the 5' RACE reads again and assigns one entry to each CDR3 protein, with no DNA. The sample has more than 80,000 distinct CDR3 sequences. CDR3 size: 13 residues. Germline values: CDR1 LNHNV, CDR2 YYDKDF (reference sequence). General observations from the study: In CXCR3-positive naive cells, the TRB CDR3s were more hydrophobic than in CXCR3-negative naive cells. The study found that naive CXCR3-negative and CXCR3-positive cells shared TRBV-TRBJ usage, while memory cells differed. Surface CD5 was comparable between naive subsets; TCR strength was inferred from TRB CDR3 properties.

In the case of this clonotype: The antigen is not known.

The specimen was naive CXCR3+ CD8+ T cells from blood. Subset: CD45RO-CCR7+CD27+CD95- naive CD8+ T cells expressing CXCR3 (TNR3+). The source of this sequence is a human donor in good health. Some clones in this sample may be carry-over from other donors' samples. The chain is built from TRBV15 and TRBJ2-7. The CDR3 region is CATSDGGTYEQYF.